The present entry profiles one TCR beta chain with its context. The sample comes from a study of patients and donors after allogeneic stem cell transplantation. This CDR3 has 12 residues. Germline-derived CDR1 and CDR2 are LNHNV and YYDKDF (reference sequence). Deletions cut 7 bases from V and 5 bases from J, with 12 bases between. TCRdb itself ran the RT-PCR reads through MiXCR, one entry per CDR3 protein. The sample includes 150,000 to 200,000 distinct CDR3 sequences, about 32% of them seen just once. The receptor's source is a human donor who was either an allogeneic HSCT recipient or a stem cell or donor lymphocyte infusion donor (not recorded which). It is not recorded whose cells these are; they may come from a transplant donor. Sequencing was carried out using blood, either unsorted or a sorted T cell fraction (not recorded which). The gene calls are TRBV15 and TRBJ2-7; perhaps TRBD1 as D (5 bases). CDR3 bases: TGTGCCACCAAAGGGGCCCTAAACGAGCAGTACTTC. Protein: CATKGALNEQYF.